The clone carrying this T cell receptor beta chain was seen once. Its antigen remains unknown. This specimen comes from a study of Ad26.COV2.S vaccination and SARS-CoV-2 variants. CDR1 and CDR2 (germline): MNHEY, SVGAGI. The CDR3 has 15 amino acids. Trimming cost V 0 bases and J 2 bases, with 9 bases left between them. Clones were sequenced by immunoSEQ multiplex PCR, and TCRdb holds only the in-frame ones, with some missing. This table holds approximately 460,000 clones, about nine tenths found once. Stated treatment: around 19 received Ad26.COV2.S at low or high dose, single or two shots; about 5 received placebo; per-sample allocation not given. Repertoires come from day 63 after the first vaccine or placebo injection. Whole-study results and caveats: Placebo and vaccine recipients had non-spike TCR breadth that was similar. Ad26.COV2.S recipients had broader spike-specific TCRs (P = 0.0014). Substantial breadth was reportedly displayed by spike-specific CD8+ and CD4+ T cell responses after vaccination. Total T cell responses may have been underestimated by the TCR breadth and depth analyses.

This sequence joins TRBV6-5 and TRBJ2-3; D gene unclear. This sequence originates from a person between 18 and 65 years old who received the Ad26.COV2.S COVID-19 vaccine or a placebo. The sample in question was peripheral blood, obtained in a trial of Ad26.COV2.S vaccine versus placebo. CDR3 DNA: TGTGCCAGCAGTTACTCGGGCAGGAACACAGATACGCAGTATTTT. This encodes CASSYSGRNTDTQYF.